This TCR beta chain appears in the sequencing data of a study of control samples from healthy donors and cancer patients. Measured with immunoSEQ multiplex PCR; TCRdb has only the in-frame clones, and not every one. The sample carries some 79,000 clones, over 75% recorded once. The sequencing input was blood. The sequence derives from a man in his forties or fifties in good health.

The CDR3 reads CASSREGAWQPQHF. The CDR3 nucleotides read TGTGCCAGCAGCAGGGAGGGGGCCTGGCAGCCCCAGCATTTT. The chain carries TRBV5-6 and TRBJ1-5; 7 positions match TRBD1. V lost 4 bases to trimming and J lost 7 bases; unmatched junction nucleotides: 8. Germline loops: CDR1 SGHDT, CDR2 YYEEEE. The CDR3 has 14 amino acids.